Listed below are T cell receptor beta chains from one sample, sequenced in a study of blood T cell repertoires in COVID-19. The protocol was immunoSEQ multiplex PCR, while the TCRdb copy is restricted to in-frame clones and leaves out a portion. The table has fewer than 200,000 clones, around 81% seen once. Sequencing used peripheral blood. These receptors all stem from a woman of 80 years or more with COVID-19, enrolled during active disease. CDR3s leave out the opening cysteine and the closing phenylalanine or tryptophan. Clone sizes are given selectively: once, few, many, or a class where the clone is expanded.

v_call	clone_size	cdr3_aa
TRBV9	NA	ASSVGRITDTQY
TRBV19	NA	ASSMGTGYEQY
TRBV2	NA	ASSGGQGPYEQY
TRBV6-5	NA	ASSPGTGGAYGYT
TRBV19	once	ASSGQAGYGYT
TRBV7-9	NA	ASSFRQGSTDTQY
TRBV5-1	NA	ASSSTFPSGDQETQY
TRBV6-1	NA	ASSEILGTYFNNEQF
TRBV12-5	few	ASGFGRGHGNTIY
TRBV6-2/TRBV6-3	NA	ASSFAGLAGPLNTEAF
TRBV25-1	NA	ASSVTGDEQF
TRBV5-1	NA	ASSLGAAGTGELF
TRBV5-1	NA	ASSLGDRENTEAF
TRBV5-5	NA	ASSLFQGGEPEKLF
TRBV28	NA	ASSSPGRSNQPQH
TRBV27	NA	ASSFRTGGTDTQY
TRBV19	NA	ASSIQGQANYGYT
TRBV30	NA	AWRDRRVGYT
TRBV3-1/TRBV3-2	few	ASSQGWGVYGYT
TRBV4-3	NA	ASSQERHGAYEQY
TRBV5-1	NA	ASRTEPFTEAF
TRBV5-1	NA	ASSPGQGTDTQY
TRBV5-1	NA	ASSLAGLAGSNEQF
TRBV15	NA	ATSPVDRVYGYT
TRBV5-6	NA	ASSERLTGSLYGYT
TRBV4-2	NA	ASSQLTGIGEKLF
TRBV10-3	NA	AISDDRAKNIQY
TRBV19	NA	ASRGTGYGYT
TRBV5-1	NA	ASSLQGRTYGSA
TRBV2	few	ASRGQGSYEQY
TRBV5-4	few	ASSTRTGSAYGYT
TRBV19	few	ASGTSGSGYNEQF
TRBV9	few	ASSVGWTYNEQF
TRBV2	NA	ASSDYSNQPQH
TRBV4-1	NA	ASSLGRNTEAF
TRBV27	NA	ASSRGAYNEQF
TRBV28	NA	ASSTGTVLSGANVLT
TRBV27	NA	ASSPRRESPLH
TRBV28	few	ASMADMNTEAF
TRBV20-1	NA	SASRGPYNQPQH
TRBV7-2	NA	ASSLTSGLYQETQY
TRBV7-8	NA	ASSLVGGGAYEQY
TRBV25-1	NA	ASSESLLAGDQETQY
TRBV2	NA	ASIRLTEAF
TRBV24-1	NA	ATSEGTAAIGEQY
TRBV6-5	NA	ASGRGLNYGYT
TRBV1	NA	TSSQEGQDRPSRDNEQF
TRBV20-1	few	SASRGTGVITEAF
TRBV12-2	NA	ASRLVRVREKLF